Listed here are 14 T cell receptor beta chains from one sample, sequenced in a study of blood T cell repertoires in COVID-19. Clones were read by immunoSEQ multiplex PCR, and TCRdb kept only the in-frame ones, dropping some. This sample carries 65,000 to 85,000 clones, roughly 79% of them seen once, and the ten largest clones take 15%. The sample taken for sequencing was peripheral blood. The origin of the receptors is a human donor in a cohort sampled during active COVID-19.

The chain is built from TRBV6-1 and TRBJ2-2; 11 bases map to TRBD2. The CDR3 totals 16 residues. Germline values: CDR1 MNHNS, CDR2 SASEGT. After removal of 2 bases from V and 7 bases from J, the junction contained 6 bases not matched to a gene. Written as DNA, the CDR3 is TGTGCCAGCAGTGAATATGGTAGCGGGGGGGTCGGGGAGCTGTTTTTT. It is translated as CASSEYGSGGVGELFF.

In its sample, this clone was seen a few times. Distinct nucleotide sequences in the sample also encode this CDR3. The chain employs TRBV7-9 and TRBJ2-6, with TRBD2 matching 9 bases. V gave up 1 base and J gave up 2 bases; unmatched junction bases: 6. The CDR3 has 18 amino acids. In germline, CDR1 is SEHNR, CDR2 FQNEAQ (reference sequence). This chain's CDR3 is CASSLVAGGRAGANVLTF. CDR3 coding DNA: TGTGCCAGCAGCTTAGTCGCGGGGGGGCGCGCTGGGGCCAACGTCCTGACTTTC.

J is TRBJ1-1 and V is TRBV30; no clear D gene. The CDR3 has 13 residues. V lost 4 bases and J lost 3, with 12 bases in between. CDR1 is GTSNPN, CDR2 SVGIG, per germline (reference sequence). CDR3 protein: CAWTNERYTEAFF. Written as DNA, the CDR3 is TGTGCCTGGACAAACGAGCGGTACACTGAAGCTTTCTTT.

This chain joins TRBV4-1 and TRBJ2-7; D possibly corresponds to TRBD1 (5 bases). CDR1 MGHRA and CDR2 YSYEKL come from the germline V gene. Trimming stripped 2 bases from V and 3 bases from J, with 11 bases between. This CDR3 has 14 amino acids. CDR3 sequence reads: CASSQMQRGYEQYF. The CDR3 bases are TGCGCCAGCAGCCAAATGCAAAGGGGCTACGAGCAGTACTTC.

V usage is TRBV19 and J usage is TRBJ2-1, with D perhaps TRBD1 (5 bases). There are 16 residues in the CDR3. V was clipped by 0 bases and J by 6 bases, with 15 bases between them. From germline, CDR1 is LNHDA and CDR2 SQIVND (reference sequence). The CDR3 sequence: CASSIDQGRASNEQFF. The DNA for the CDR3 is TGTGCCAGTAGTATAGATCAGGGCCGAGCATCCAATGAGCAGTTCTTC.

This chain uses TRBV2 with TRBJ2-3; no firm D call. Germline lookup yields CDR1 SNHLY and CDR2 FYNNEI. The CDR3 is 15 residues long. V gave up 6 bases and J gave up 3 bases, with 16 bases separating them. The CDR3 loop is CASSPFQSPTDTQYF. The CDR3 nucleotides read TGTGCCAGCAGCCCTTTTCAGTCCCCGACAGATACGCAGTATTTT.

CDR3 nucleotides: TGTGCCAGCAGCTCAAGCGGACAGGGCGTACGGCAGCCCCAGCATTTT. Translation gives CASSSSGQGVRQPQHF. The chain joins TRBV5-6 to TRBJ1-5, with 8 nucleotides matching TRBD1. V lost 3 bases to trimming and J lost 7 bases; unmatched junction nucleotides: 12. Germline loops: CDR1 SGHDT, CDR2 YYEEEE. The CDR3 length is 16 residues.

The genes are TRBV19 and TRBJ2-7; 8 bases are a match to TRBD1. CDR3 length: 14 residues. Trimming removed 5 bases from V and 2 bases from J; junction bases left unmatched: 5. Germline V gives CDR1 LNHDA, CDR2 SQIVND (reference sequence). CDR3 amino acids: CASSPRQGTYEQYF. Here the CDR3 DNA reads TGTGCCAGTAGTCCCCGACAGGGGACCTACGAGCAGTACTTC.

CDR3 coding DNA: TGTGCCACCAGTAGTGTACAATCGAACACCGGGGAGCTGTTTTTT. Encoded protein: CATSSVQSNTGELFF. The chain is built from TRBV24-1 and TRBJ2-2; D ambiguous. The CDR3 runs to 15 residues. Germline V gene data show CDR1 as KGHDR and CDR2 as SFDVKD. V shed 6 bases and J shed 0 bases, with 10 bases lying between them.

The V gene is TRBV3-1 (or the pseudogene TRBV3-2), the J gene TRBJ2-5; 15 positions match TRBD2. From germline, CDR1 is LGHDT and CDR2 YNNKEL (reference sequence). Trimming cost V 0 bases and J 6 bases; bases outside gene matches: 11. This CDR3 is built from 19 residues. CDR3 coding DNA: TGTGCCAGCAGCCAAGAATTCGGACTAGCGGGAGGGGTCGAGCAGACCCAGTACTTC. As protein: CASSQEFGLAGGVEQTQYF.

The V gene is TRBV3-1 (or the pseudogene TRBV3-2), the J gene TRBJ2-1; a possible D gene is TRBD2 (6 bases). CDR1 LGHDT and CDR2 YNNKEL come from the germline V gene (reference sequence). This CDR3 contains 15 residues. V was cut by 3 bases and J by 0 bases, with 9 bases left in between. CDR3 sequence (DNA): TGTGCCAGCAGCCACAAACTAGCCTCCTACAATGAGCAGTTCTTC. It codes for CASSHKLASYNEQFF.

This clone was counted a few times. The V and J genes are TRBV19 and TRBJ1-4; 7 bases agree with TRBD1. The trim removed 5 bases at V and 10 bases at J, leaving 10 bases unmatched. Germline values: CDR1 LNHDA, CDR2 SQIVND (reference sequence). The CDR3 totals 14 residues. CDR3: CASSPGRGTGKLFF. For the CDR3, the DNA is TGTGCCAGTAGTCCCGGCAGGGGGACGGGAAAACTGTTTTTT.

This chain joins TRBV5-6 and TRBJ2-3, with 7 bases aligning to TRBD2. The V and J ends lost 0 bases and 3 bases, in that order; junction bases with no gene match: 4. CDR3 length equals 15 residues. The germline V gene encodes CDR1 SGHDT and CDR2 YYEEEE. CDR3 nucleotide sequence: TGTGCCAGCAGCTTGGATATTAGCGGGACAGATACGCAGTATTTT. Amino acids: CASSLDISGTDTQYF.

The chain recombines TRBV27 with TRBJ2-1, with a weak D call TRBD1 (5 bases). Trimming took 3 bases from V and 9 from J, leaving 15 bases between them. This CDR3 has 14 amino acids. Germline CDR1 MNHEY, CDR2 SMNVEV (reference sequence). The CDR3 region is CASSFGAPPGEQFF. DNA of the CDR3: TGTGCCAGCAGTTTTGGGGCCCCTCCTGGTGAGCAGTTCTTC.